This T cell receptor beta chain was identified during a study of blood T cell repertoires in COVID-19. Looking at the study overall: Samples came from the United States, Italy and Spain, spanning acute and convalescent COVID-19. The cDNA or gDNA used as material had been derived from T cells, B-cell-depleted T cells, or PBMCs.

Germline V CDR1 and CDR2: SGHKS, YYEKEE (reference sequence). The CDR3 runs 15 residues. J gave up 2 bases and V 4 bases, and 6 bases lay outside the gene matches. In the source study's methods: How many nucleated cells were present was estimated from reference gene primer amplification. Method: immunoSEQ multiplex PCR; TCRdb's copy keeps in-frame clones and lacks some. Clone size and V and J calls were adopted from that table, with D and trimming inferred from the DNA. The sample yields under 300,000 clones, under 90% seen once. Sequences were obtained from peripheral blood. The J gene is TRBJ2-3, the V gene TRBV5-5; TRBD1 matches at 8 bases. The receptor was isolated from a woman aged 40-49 years who had recovered from COVID-19. This CDR3 is CASSRGQAYTDTQYF. CDR3 sequence (DNA): TGTGCCAGCAGCCGGGGACAGGCTTACACAGATACGCAGTATTTT.